This T cell receptor (beta chain) was sequenced in a study of CD8+CD57+ T cells in acquired aplastic anemia. For this clonotype: It is likely a read error, because the conserved phenylalanine at the end of the CDR3 is missing.

The template used for profiling TCR beta VDJ and CDR3 was genomic DNA. TCRdb re-analysed the reads in MiXCR, keeping a single row per CDR3 protein. This table holds about 210,000 distinct CDR3 sequences, about 59% found once. What was sequenced was sorted CD4+, CD8+, or CD8+CD57+ T cells (not recorded which) from PBMCs. The clonotype was recovered from a human donor in good health.

Written as DNA, the CDR3 is TGTGCCAGCTTATACCGGGACAGGGACATATACGAGCAGTACTCC. As protein: CASLYRDRDIYEQYS. The rearrangement links TRBV2 to TRBJ2-7, with 9 bases aligning to TRBD1. CDR1 SNHLY and CDR2 FYNNEI come from the germline V gene. The CDR3 runs 15 residues. The V gene end was trimmed by 8 bases and the J gene end by 4 bases; junction bases not matched to a gene: 12.